This T cell receptor beta chain was profiled in a study of T-cell memory formation after mild COVID-19. Broader study findings: Mainly CM and EM harbored the contracting CD4+ clones; mainly EMRA harbored the CD8+ ones. Contracting clones from day 15 to 85 showed balanced CD4/CD8; later expanders favored CD4+. Pre-infection memory contained some responding clones, which suggested that cross-reactive memory had joined.

Each CDR3 protein is one row after TCRdb ran MiXCR on the 5' RACE reads. The sample carries hundreds of thousands of distinct CDR3 sequences, approximately 15% recorded once. On this clonotype itself: The antigen remains unidentified.

Germline V lookup: CDR1 LGHNA, CDR2 YSLEER. Trimming removed 1 base at V and 0 bases at J, with 9 bases between. There are 15 residues in the CDR3. Sequencing used PBMCs or a T cell subset sorted from them (not recorded which). The J gene is TRBJ1-1, the V gene TRBV4-3; possibly TRBD1 for D (5 bases). This TCR was recovered from an adult woman who had mild COVID-19 (a few samples of this study predate the infection). Cell type and time point are not known. CDR3 amino acids: CASSQADIMNTEAFF. Written as DNA, the CDR3 is TGCGCCAGCAGCCAAGCGGACATAATGAACACTGAAGCTTTCTTT.